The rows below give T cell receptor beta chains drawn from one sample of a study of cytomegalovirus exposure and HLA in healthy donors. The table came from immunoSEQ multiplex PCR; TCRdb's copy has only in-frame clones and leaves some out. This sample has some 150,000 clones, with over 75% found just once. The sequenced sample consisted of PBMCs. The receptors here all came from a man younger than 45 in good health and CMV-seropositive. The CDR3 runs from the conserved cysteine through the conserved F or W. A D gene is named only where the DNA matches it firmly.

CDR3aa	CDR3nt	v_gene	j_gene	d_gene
CASSLLGGQGPSNYGYTF	TGTGCCAGCAGCTTACTAGGTGGACAGGGGCCATCTAACTATGGCTACACCTTC	TRBV5-8	TRBJ1-2	TRBD1
CASRQGQNNEKLFF	TGTGCCAGCAGGCAGGGACAGAATAATGAAAAACTGTTTTTT	TRBV2	TRBJ1-4	TRBD1
CASSSGRRDRGPGTEAFF	TGTGCCAGCAGCTCCGGTCGACGGGACAGGGGGCCAGGTACTGAAGCTTTCTTT	TRBV7-9	TRBJ1-1	TRBD1
CASSFRGETQYF	TGCGCCAGCAGTTTCAGAGGGGAGACCCAGTACTTC	TRBV10-2	TRBJ2-5	-
CAWSLRQGVNHGYTF	TGTGCCTGGAGTTTGAGGCAGGGTGTAAATCATGGCTACACCTTC	TRBV30	TRBJ1-2	-
CASSLGAGPRDTQYF	TGTGCCAGCAGCTTAGGGGCAGGTCCGCGAGATACGCAGTATTTT	TRBV7-8	TRBJ2-3	-
CASQGTGVGNQPQHF	TGTGCCAGCCAGGGCACAGGGGTGGGCAATCAGCCCCAGCATTTT	TRBV19	TRBJ1-5	TRBD1
CASSPNRIQTGGLHEQYF	TGTGCCAGCTCACCCAACCGAATACAGACAGGGGGTTTACACGAGCAGTACTTC	TRBV18	TRBJ2-7	TRBD1
CASSISGTSGYEQYF	TGTGCCAGTAGTATATCCGGGACTAGCGGCTACGAGCAGTACTTC	TRBV19	TRBJ2-7	TRBD2
CASSIGGGDSPRRETQYF	TGTGCCAGTAGTATAGGGGGCGGAGATTCCCCAAGAAGAGAAACCCAGTACTTC	TRBV19	TRBJ2-5	-
CASSLGGTVTDTQYF	TGCGCCAGCAGCTTGGGCGGGACCGTCACAGATACGCAGTATTTT	TRBV5-1	TRBJ2-3	-